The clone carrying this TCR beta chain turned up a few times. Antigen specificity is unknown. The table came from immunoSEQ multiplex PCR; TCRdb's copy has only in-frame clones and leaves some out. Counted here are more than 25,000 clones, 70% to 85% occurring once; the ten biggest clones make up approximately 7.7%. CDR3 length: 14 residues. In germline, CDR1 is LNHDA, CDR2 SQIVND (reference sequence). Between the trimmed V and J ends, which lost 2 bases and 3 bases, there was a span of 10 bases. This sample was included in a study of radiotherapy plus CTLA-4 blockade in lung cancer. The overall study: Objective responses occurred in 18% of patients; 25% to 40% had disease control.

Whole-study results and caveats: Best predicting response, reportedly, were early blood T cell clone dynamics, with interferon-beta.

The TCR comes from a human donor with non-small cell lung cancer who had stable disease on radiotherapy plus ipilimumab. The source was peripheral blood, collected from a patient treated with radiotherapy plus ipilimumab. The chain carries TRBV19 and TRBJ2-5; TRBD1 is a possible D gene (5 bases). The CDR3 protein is CASSIRATEETQYF. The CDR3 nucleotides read TGTGCCAGTAGTATACGGGCGACAGAAGAGACCCAGTACTTC.